This T cell receptor (beta chain) was found in a study of blood T cell repertoires in COVID-19. Profiling relied on immunoSEQ multiplex PCR, and the TCRdb table lists in-frame clones only, not all of them. This table holds just over 300,000 clones, 89% found once. This clonotype was obtained from a woman between 35 and 50 years old who had recovered from COVID-19. Specimen: PBMCs or T cells enriched from blood (not recorded which).

CDR3 sequence (DNA): TGCGCCAGCAGCCACCGAATCTCGGGACCTAGCGCGGTCCTGGGCTACGAGCAGTACTTC. Protein sequence: CASSHRISGPSAVLGYEQYF. This chain joins TRBV4-1 and TRBJ2-7; TRBD2 might be the D (6 bases). V was trimmed by 3 bases and J by 3 bases, leaving 30 bases between them. Germline V gene data show CDR1 as MGHRA and CDR2 as YSYEKL. The CDR3 spans 20 residues.